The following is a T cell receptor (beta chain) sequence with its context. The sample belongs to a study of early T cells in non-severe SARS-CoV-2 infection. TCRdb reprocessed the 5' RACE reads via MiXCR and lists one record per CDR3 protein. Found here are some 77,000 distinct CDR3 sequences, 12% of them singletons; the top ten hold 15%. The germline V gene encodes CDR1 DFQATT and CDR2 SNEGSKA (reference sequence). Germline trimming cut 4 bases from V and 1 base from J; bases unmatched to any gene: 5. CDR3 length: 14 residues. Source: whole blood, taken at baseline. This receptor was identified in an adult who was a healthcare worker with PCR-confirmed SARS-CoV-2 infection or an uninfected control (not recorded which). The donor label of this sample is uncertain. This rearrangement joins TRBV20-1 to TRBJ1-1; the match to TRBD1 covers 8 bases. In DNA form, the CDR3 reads TGCAGTGCTACGGACAGGGTTCAGAACACTGAAGCTTTCTTT. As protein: CSATDRVQNTEAFF.